What follows are 16 T cell receptor beta chains derived from one specimen sequenced in a study of high-grade serous ovarian cancer treatment subgroups. Here immunoSEQ multiplex PCR was the method, and the copy in TCRdb shows in-frame clones only, minus some. The data contain nearly 15,000 clones, about 86% of them singletons. Tumor samples were obtained before definitive surgery or chemotherapy. Sequences were obtained from tumor tissue. The receptors derive from a human donor with high-grade serous ovarian cancer.

This chain joins TRBV30 and TRBJ2-3; 8 bases agree with TRBD2. After removal of 1 base from V and 2 bases from J, the junction contained 5 bases not matched to a gene. The CDR3 is 15 amino acids. Germline loops: CDR1 GTSNPN, CDR2 SVGIG (reference sequence). The CDR3 protein is CAWSGGAGDTDTQYF. CDR3 nucleotide sequence: TGTGCCTGGAGTGGAGGAGCGGGGGACACAGATACGCAGTATTTT.

The chain couples TRBV28 to TRBJ1-5, with D possibly TRBD1 on 6 matching bases. Germline V gene lookup returns CDR1 MDHEN and CDR2 SYDVKM. This CDR3 has 15 amino acids. V gave up 4 bases and J gave up 2 bases, with 12 bases separating them. DNA for the CDR3: TGTGCCAGCAGTTCCACGGACAGCCGCAATCAGCCCCAGCATTTT. Its translation is CASSSTDSRNQPQHF.

The J gene is TRBJ1-2, the V gene TRBV27, with D perhaps TRBD1 (5 bases). CDR1 MNHEY and CDR2 SMNVEV come from the germline V gene (reference sequence). Trimming stripped 5 bases from V and 4 bases from J, with 14 bases between. CDR3 length: 14 residues. Here the CDR3 reads CASSLNSGTYGYTF. The CDR3 DNA reads TGTGCCAGCAGTCTCAACTCCGGGACCTATGGCTACACCTTC.

On this clone itself: The junction departs from germline at one end; a sequencing error may be responsible. The rearrangement uses TRBV20-1 and TRBJ2-7; D gene uncertain. The V gene's germline CDR1 is DFQATT and CDR2 SNEGSKA (reference sequence). This CDR3 has 11 amino acids. CDR3 residues: CSAPQSYGQYF. Here the CDR3 DNA reads TGCAGTGCTCCTCAGTCCTACGGGCAGTACTTC.

The chain uses TRBV28 and TRBJ1-1; no clear D gene. Germline loops: CDR1 MDHEN, CDR2 SYDVKM. V was cut by 2 bases and J by 0 bases, with 1 base left in between. The CDR3 spans 12 residues. The CDR3 here is CASSLMNTEAFF. DNA of the CDR3: TGTGCCAGCAGTTTAATGAACACTGAAGCTTTCTTT.

This chain joins TRBV7-6 and TRBJ1-1; D remains unclear. The CDR3 totals 14 residues. The germline V gene has CDR1 SGHVS and CDR2 FNYEAQ. Trimming removed 0 bases from V and 3 bases from J, with 8 bases in between. CDR3 in amino acids: CASSLAGWDTEAFF. For the CDR3, the DNA is TGTGCCAGCAGCTTAGCGGGGTGGGACACTGAAGCTTTCTTT.

This clone was counted a few times. The V call is TRBV6-5, the J call TRBJ1-2; 7 positions agree with TRBD1. The length of the CDR3 is 13 residues. V was pared by 5 bases and J by 8 bases, with 8 bases of the junction left unmatched. Per the germline V gene, CDR1 is MNHEY and CDR2 is SVGAGI. CDR3 nucleotide sequence: TGTGCCAGCAGTAAACAGGGGTCTGTGGGCTACACCTTC. Its protein product is CASSKQGSVGYTF.

This sequence joins TRBV25-1 and TRBJ2-3; possibly TRBD1 for D (5 bases). This CDR3 region has 14 residues. The germline V and J ends were trimmed by 3 bases and 0 bases, with 7 bases remaining between them. Germline V gene lookup returns CDR1 MGHDK and CDR2 SYGVNS. CDR3 nucleotides: TGTGCCAGCAGTGAGGCAGGGAGCACAGATACGCAGTATTTT. Translated: CASSEAGSTDTQYF.

Details on this clone: This sample also contains other DNA sequences that code for the same CDR3. This chain uses TRBV11-3 with TRBJ1-1; no reliable D call. Germline V gives CDR1 SGHNT, CDR2 YENEEA. The CDR3 sequence is 13 residues long. V dropped 0 bases and J dropped 0 bases, with 2 bases sitting between them. CDR3 bases: TGTGCCAGCAGCTTAGACCTGAACACTGAAGCTTTCTTT. Its protein is CASSLDLNTEAFF. The variable domain in full, with the rest retrieved from reference TRBV11-3 and TRBJ1-1, is EAGVVQSPRYKIIEKKQPVAFWCNPISGHNTLYWYLQNLGQGPELLIRYENEEAVDDSQLPKDRFSAERLKGVDSTLKIQPAELGDSAVYLCASSLDLNTEAFFGQGTRLTVV.

This chain connects TRBV7-9 to TRBJ1-6; D call uncertain. Between the trimmed V and J ends, which lost 5 bases and 5 bases, there was a span of 7 bases. The length of the CDR3 is 13 residues. Germline loops: CDR1 SEHNR, CDR2 FQNEAQ (reference sequence). CDR3 coding DNA: TGTGCCAGCAGCCCCAGTAATAATTCACCCCTCCACTTT. Residues: CASSPSNNSPLHF.

This clone appeared a single time. V and J are TRBV19 and TRBJ2-1; D is possibly TRBD1 (5 bases). The V end lost 3 bases, the J end lost 2 bases, and 11 bases lay between the germline ends. There are 15 residues in the CDR3. CDR1 and CDR2 from the germline V gene are LNHDA and SQIVND (reference sequence). CDR3 sequence (DNA): TGTGCCAGTAGTATGTCAACAGGAACCTACAATGAGCAGTTCTTC. Translating it yields CASSMSTGTYNEQFF.

This clone was observed once. J is TRBJ1-3 and V is TRBV10-3, with 7 bases lining up with TRBD1. The ends lost 5 bases at V and 0 bases at J; junction bases unmatched: 7. Germline V CDR1 and CDR2: ENHRY, SYGVKD. This CDR3 contains 16 residues. The DNA for the CDR3 is TGTGCCATCAGTCGAGACAGGGCCTTCTCTGGAAACACCATATATTTT. Protein sequence: CAISRDRAFSGNTIYF.

J is TRBJ2-7 and V is TRBV6-1, with TRBD2 identical over 11 bases. Looked up from germline, CDR1 is MNHNS and CDR2 is SASEGT. The CDR3 runs to 13 residues. With V trimmed by 11 bases and J by 4 bases, 7 bases remained unmatched. The CDR3, as DNA: TGTGCCGCGGAGATAGCGGGGGGGTACGAGCAGTACTTC. Protein product: CAAEIAGGYEQYF.

Written as DNA, the CDR3 is TGTGCCAGCAGTAGGGGACAGGGGGCCTACGAGCAGTACTTC. Amino acids: CASSRGQGAYEQYF. J is TRBJ2-7 and V is TRBV4-2; 11 bases line up with TRBD1. CDR1 is LGHNA and CDR2 is YNFKEQ in the germline V gene. The CDR3 is made up of 14 amino acids. V shed 6 bases and J 2 bases; nucleotides not matched to a gene: 3.

The CDR3 DNA is TGTGCCAGCAGTGAAGGTGAAAAACTGTTTTTT. This gives the protein CASSEGEKLFF. The chain links TRBV2 to TRBJ1-4; D uncertain. V was cut by 1 base and J by 7 bases, with 1 base left in between. Germline V CDR1 and CDR2: SNHLY, FYNNEI. The length of the CDR3 is 11 residues. Looking up the rest from reference TRBV2 and TRBJ1-4 gives the full variable domain: EPEVTQTPSHQVTQMGQEVILRCVPISNHLYFYWYRQILGQKVEFLVSFYNNEISEKSEIFDDQFSVERPDGSNFTLKIRSTKLEDSAMYFCASSEGEKLFFGSGTQLSVL.

The chain combines TRBV7-2 with TRBJ2-2; 11 bases align to TRBD1. The ends lost 5 bases at V and 10 bases at J; junction bases unmatched: 6. This CDR3 region has 14 residues. Germline CDR1 is SGHTA and CDR2 is FQGNSA. This chain's CDR3 is CASSLWTGGVELFF. The CDR3 coding sequence is TGTGCCAGCAGCCTATGGACAGGGGGCGTGGAGCTGTTTTTT.